The clone carrying this TCR beta chain was seen only a few times. Sequenced by immunoSEQ multiplex PCR; TCRdb stores in-frame clones only, minus some. The sample records roughly 7,800 clones, roughly 31% being singletons. The sample originates from a study of graft-versus-host responses after intestinal transplantation. Study at large: Recipients across the board were started on anti-thymocyte globulin induction, then kept on tacrolimus and steroids for around 3 years. The study's findings and limits: The recipient marrow held GvH clones, and some of them showed up first in ileum or blood.

This CDR3 region has 15 residues. The V gene's germline CDR1 is SGHTA and CDR2 FQGNSA. V lost 5 bases to trimming and J lost 4 bases; unmatched junction nucleotides: 1. Responders (about 200,000, CFSE-labeled) were co-plated with about 200,000 irradiated, violet-dye-labeled stimulators. The responders that had proliferated, CFSE-low CD3+CD4+ and CD3+CD8+ cells, were sorted after the reaction. The rearrangement uses TRBV7-2 and TRBJ2-1; 14 bases agree with TRBD2. This sample comprised alloreactive CD4+ T cells from a mixed lymphocyte reaction culture, obtained before intestinal transplant. The subset: CFSE-low proliferating T cells sorted from roughly 6-day pre-transplant mixed lymphocyte reaction (GvH or HvG direction). The clonotype originates from a human patient who received an intestinal transplant. In DNA, the CDR3 is TGTGCCAGCAGCAGGACTAGCGGGAGGTACAATGAGCAGTTCTTC. The encoded protein is CASSRTSGRYNEQFF.